What follows are 21 T cell receptor beta chains derived from one specimen sequenced in a study of blood T cells in healthy people across ages. Alongside a J-beta primer mix, a sample-barcoded 5' primer served in a second PCR lasting 7 to 11 cycles. TCRdb ran MiXCR on the 5' RACE reads and lists one entry per CDR3 protein. Of 600,000 to 1,000,000 distinct CDR3 sequences listed, 55% to 70% are singletons. The sequencing sample was made of blood. Receptors were obtained from a man under 40 in good health.

The rearrangement joins TRBV20-1 to TRBJ1-2; D is unresolved. CDR1 is DFQATT and CDR2 is SNEGSKA in the germline V gene (reference sequence). The CDR3 is 11 amino acids. Trimming shortened V by 0 bases and J by 12 bases, and 11 bases separated the two germline ends. The chain's CDR3 is CSARDPGRHTF. The CDR3 DNA is TGCAGTGCTAGAGACCCAGGTCGTCACACCTTC.

This clonotype has only a few counts. V is TRBV9 and J is TRBJ2-7; maybe TRBD2 (6 bases). V was cut by 2 bases and J by 4 bases, with 16 bases left in between. The CDR3 sequence is 15 residues long. Germline-derived CDR1 and CDR2 are SGDLS and YYNGEE. The CDR3, as DNA: TGTGCCAGCAGCGTGGGTGGGGACTCAGTGTACGAGCAGTACTTC. Its translation: CASSVGGDSVYEQYF. Looking up the rest from reference TRBV9 and TRBJ2-7 gives the full variable domain: DSGVTQTPKHLITATGQRVTLRCSPRSGDLSVYWYQQSLDQGLQFLIQYYNGEERAKGNILERFSAQQFPDLHSELNLSSLELGDSALYFCASSVGGDSVYEQYFGPGTRLTVT.

The rearrangement uses TRBV20-1 and TRBJ2-1; 10 nucleotides align to TRBD2. The CDR3 is 14 amino acids. Per germline, CDR1 DFQATT and CDR2 SNEGSKA (reference sequence). The V and J ends lost 6 bases and 4 bases, in that order; junction bases with no gene match: 6. The CDR3 sequence is CSALAGGRYNEQFF. Written as DNA, the CDR3 is TGCAGTGCCTTAGCGGGAGGACGTTACAATGAGCAGTTCTTC.

DNA of the CDR3: TGTGCCAGCAGCCCGGGTGGACCACTCTACGAGCAGTACTTC. It codes for CASSPGGPLYEQYF. The rearrangement links TRBV3-1 to TRBJ2-7; D is ambiguous. The CDR3 sequence is 14 residues long. CDR1 LGHDT and CDR2 YNNKEL come from the germline V gene (reference sequence). V dropped 4 bases and J dropped 3 bases, with 13 bases sitting between them.

The chain joins TRBV29-1 to TRBJ2-4; 9 bases line up with TRBD1. Gene TRBJ2-7 matches the end of the DNA better, so the J call may be wrong. The germline V gene has CDR1 SQVTM and CDR2 ANQGSEA. This CDR3 has 13 residues. The CDR3 coding sequence is TGCAGCGTTAAATGGACAGGGGATGGCGAGCAGTACTTC. Protein sequence: CSVKWTGDGEQYF.

The chain joins TRBV12-5 to TRBJ1-2; D is perhaps TRBD1 (5 bases). V lost 6 bases and J 5 bases, leaving 16 bases between the germline ends. The CDR3 runs to 14 residues. The germline V gene encodes CDR1 LGHNT and CDR2 FRNRAP. For the CDR3, the DNA is TGTGCTAGTGGCAAAGTTCAGGGAGTTTATGGCTACACCTTC. This codes for CASGKVQGVYGYTF.

The chain combines TRBV28 with TRBJ2-5, with 7 bases that match TRBD2. This CDR3 spans 15 amino acids. Looked up from germline, CDR1 is MDHEN and CDR2 is SYDVKM. V lost 4 bases, J lost 11 bases, and 16 bases stayed unmatched. CDR3 amino acids: CASSSWVGELREQYF. CDR3 nucleotides: TGTGCCAGCAGTTCTTGGGTAGGGGAACTGCGGGAGCAGTACTTC. Based on the CDR3 plus reference TRBV28 and TRBJ2-5, the full variable domain is DVKVTQSSRYLVKRTGEKVFLECVQDMDHENMFWYRQDPGLGLRLIYFSYDVKMKEKGDIPEGYSVSREKKERFSLILESASTNQTSMYLCASSSWVGELREQYFGPGTRLLVL.

This clonotype appeared a few times. The V and J genes are TRBV27 and TRBJ2-7; 8 bases map to TRBD1. This CDR3 has 15 residues. Unmatched junction bases numbered 16, after V lost 9 bases and J lost 6 bases. Germline V gene data show CDR1 as MNHEY and CDR2 as SMNVEV (reference sequence). The CDR3 reads CARHTGGIVGVEQYF. The CDR3 region has the DNA TGTGCCAGGCACACAGGGGGGATAGTAGGTGTCGAGCAGTACTTC.

The chain combines TRBV11-2 with TRBJ2-7; D unclear. The assigned J gene may be wrong: the sequence end matches TRBJ2-5 better. The CDR3 totals 11 residues. Germline loops: CDR1 SGHAT, CDR2 FQNNGV. CDR3 sequence (DNA): TGTGCCAGCAGCCCCTACGAGACCCAGTACTTC. Its protein is CASSPYETQYF.

CDR3 region: CSARLLMGEQYF. CDR3 in DNA: TGCAGTGCTAGACTCCTTATGGGGGAGCAGTACTTC. The rearrangement uses TRBV20-1 and TRBJ2-4; either TRBD1 or TRBD2 may supply D (5 bases each). The CDR3 loop spans 12 amino acids. CDR1 and CDR2 (germline): DFQATT, SNEGSKA (reference sequence). Trimming pared 2 bases from V and 13 bases from J, leaving 15 bases between.

This chain joins TRBV30 and TRBJ2-3; D is unclear. This CDR3 is 13 amino acids long. The germline CDR1 and CDR2 sequences are GTSNPN and SVGIG (reference sequence). V lost 3 bases and J 1 base, leaving 8 bases between the germline ends. CDR3 in DNA: TGTGCCTGGAGGGTGGCGGGCACAGATACGCAGTATTTT. Residues: CAWRVAGTDTQYF.

This sequence joins TRBV20-1 and TRBJ2-1; D ambiguous. V gave up 4 bases and J gave up 9 bases, with 19 bases separating them. The CDR3 has 14 residues. Looked up from germline, CDR1 is DFQATT and CDR2 is SNEGSKA (reference sequence). The CDR3 loop reads CSANYLTGVSEQFF. The CDR3 DNA reads as TGCAGTGCTAACTACCTCACCGGCGTGAGTGAGCAGTTCTTC.

This chain connects TRBV4-3 to TRBJ2-1, with 10 bases matching TRBD2. The CDR3 runs to 16 residues. The germline V gene has CDR1 LGHNA and CDR2 YSLEER. V was pared by 4 bases and J by 8 bases, with 11 bases of the junction left unmatched. The CDR3 bases are TGCGCCAGCAGCCCGAGCCGGCTTAGCGGGGGGTATGAGCAGTTCTTC. It translates to CASSPSRLSGGYEQFF.

The rearrangement links TRBV4-1 to TRBJ2-5; 12 positions agree with TRBD2. The germline V gene encodes CDR1 MGHRA and CDR2 YSYEKL. The V and J ends lost 4 bases and 4 bases, in that order; junction bases with no gene match: 7. The CDR3 is made up of 16 amino acids. Written as DNA, the CDR3 is TGCGCCAGCAGCCCGTGGACTAGCGGGGTTGGAGAGACCCAGTACTTC. Protein sequence: CASSPWTSGVGETQYF.

This clonotype was observed once. The V and J genes are TRBV20-1 and TRBJ2-5; D is tentatively TRBD1 or TRBD2 (5 bases each). V was trimmed by 0 bases and J by 5 bases, leaving 16 bases between them. The germline V gene encodes CDR1 DFQATT and CDR2 SNEGSKA (reference sequence). This CDR3 spans 15 amino acids. The CDR3 DNA sequence: TGCAGTGCTAGAGATCTTCGGGGCATGGGGGAGACCCAGTACTTC. Translated, it gives CSARDLRGMGETQYF.

The gene calls are TRBV29-1 and TRBJ1-2; maybe TRBD1 (6 bases). The CDR3 runs 13 residues. CDR1 is SQVTM and CDR2 is ANQGSEA in the germline V gene. Trimming removed 6 bases from V and 6 bases from J, with 17 bases in between. The DNA for the CDR3 is TGCAGCGTCCGCGGAGGGGGGCGCGATGGCTACACCTTC. This translates into CSVRGGGRDGYTF.

V and J are TRBV5-1 and TRBJ2-3; unclear D gene. The CDR3 loop spans 15 amino acids. Germline V gene sequence: CDR1 SGHRS, CDR2 YFSETQ. V lost 0 bases and J lost 0, with 8 bases in between. The DNA of the CDR3 is TGCGCCAGCAGCTTGGGTGTCCCTAGCACAGATACGCAGTATTTT. Protein: CASSLGVPSTDTQYF.

This clonotype occurred a few times. The chain carries TRBV7-9 and TRBJ2-5, with D maybe TRBD2 (6 bases). Germline V gives CDR1 SEHNR, CDR2 FQNEAQ (reference sequence). CDR3 length equals 13 residues. V lost 3 bases and J 6 bases, leaving 11 bases between the germline ends. CDR3 DNA: TGTGCCAGCAGCTTGGGGGGAGAAAAGACCCAGTACTTC. This gives the protein CASSLGGEKTQYF.

The chain couples TRBV7-2 to TRBJ2-3, with D tentatively TRBD1 (5 bases). This CDR3 region has 13 residues. The V gene's germline CDR1 is SGHTA and CDR2 FQGNSA. V dropped 0 bases and J dropped 8 bases, with 9 bases sitting between them. This CDR3 reads CASSLAFRGTQYF. The DNA for the CDR3 is TGTGCCAGCAGCTTAGCGTTTAGGGGTACGCAGTATTTT.

This sequence joins TRBV30 and TRBJ2-5, with 15 nucleotides matching TRBD2. Germline CDR1 and CDR2: GTSNPN and SVGIG (reference sequence). This CDR3 contains 17 residues. Germline trimming cut 3 bases from V and 4 bases from J; bases unmatched to any gene: 9. The CDR3 DNA sequence: TGTGCCTGGAGCCGGGGATGGACTAGCGGGGGGGTAGAGACCCAGTACTTC. Its protein is CAWSRGWTSGGVETQYF.

This clonotype turned up a few times. The rearrangement links TRBV10-3 to TRBJ2-5; D could derive from TRBD1 or TRBD2 (5 bases each). V lost 6 bases and J lost 5, with 13 bases in between. The CDR3 runs to 13 residues. Germline CDR1 reads ENHRY; CDR2 reads SYGVKD. CDR3 amino acids: CAISVGGRETQYF. The CDR3 DNA follows: TGTGCCATCAGCGTTGGGGGTAGGGAGACCCAGTACTTC.